This is a list of T cell receptor beta chains from one sample in a study of T cell responses to AZD1222 COVID-19 vaccine. Only in-frame clones appear in the TCRdb table, and some are missing; sequencing was by immunoSEQ multiplex PCR. The sample holds under 45,000 clones, 75% to 90% seen once. The sequenced sample was peripheral blood, obtained 28 days after the second AZD1222 dose. These receptors were collected from an adult who received the AZD1222 COVID-19 vaccine. Both conserved end residues are trimmed from each CDR3.

cdr3_length v_call cdr3_aa
11 TRBV9 ASSAQGADTQY
13 TRBV5-1 ASSLRVRGGDEQY
11 TRBV11-2 ASSSGRNSPLH
13 TRBV21-1 ASSKWTPKSYEQY
14 TRBV21-1 ASSKGRGHSTDTQY
11 TRBV6-5 ASSLSGNQPQH
11 TRBV28 ASSHGQVYGYT
12 TRBV15 ATSRDRAEETQY
14 TRBV2 ASSPLGVLQDYEQY
14 TRBV19 ATSGGNPYSNQPQH
9 TRBV2 ASNPYNEQF
11 TRBV27 ASRDRLGDEQF
13 TRBV25-1 ASSGGGAKSYEQY
9 TRBV2 ASREGDEQY
13 TRBV5-5 ASSLRTGANEKLF
13 TRBV7-9 ASSPSSGGFDEQF
12 TRBV9 ASSVGTVSYEQY